These 9 T cell receptor beta chains originate from one sample sequenced in a study of T cell clones after liver transplantation. Sequencing used immunoSEQ multiplex PCR; TCRdb keeps in-frame clones, though not all of them. The sample holds under 150,000 clones, 75% to 95% seen once. Sequences were derived from CD4+ T cells from blood, sampled 12 months after liver transplant. These receptors were obtained from a human patient who received a liver transplant. Some T cells may originate from the graft donor.

V usage is TRBV10-2 and J usage is TRBJ2-2; TRBD1 matches at 7 bases. V shed 7 bases, J shed 0 bases, and the junction held 11 bases outside the gene matches. From germline, CDR1 is WSHSY and CDR2 SAAADI. CDR3 size: 17 residues. CDR3 DNA sequence: TGCGCCAGCAAAGAACTTTTCGGGACAGCGAACACCGGGGAGCTGTTTTTT. Translated: CASKELFGTANTGELFF.

A single count supports this clone. The chain uses TRBV4-2 and TRBJ2-1; 7 nucleotides line up with TRBD1. The CDR3 is 18 amino acids. Germline V gene lookup returns CDR1 LGHNA and CDR2 YNFKEQ. The V segment lost 4 bases and the J segment 4 bases; nucleotides outside the gene matches: 16. The CDR3 DNA sequence: TGTGCCAGCAGCCCCCGCAAAGGGGGCTCGTGGGAATACAATGAGCAGTTCTTC. Protein: CASSPRKGGSWEYNEQFF.

V is TRBV19 and J is TRBJ2-2; TRBD2 matches at 14 bases. The CDR3 contains 18 residues. V lost 4 bases and J lost 6; bases outside the gene matches: 10. Germline V gene sequence: CDR1 LNHDA, CDR2 SQIVND (reference sequence). The CDR3 DNA sequence: TGTGCCAGTAGTACGGGACTAGCGGGAGTTATTCGCCCCGGGGAGCTGTTTTTT. Translating it yields CASSTGLAGVIRPGELFF. The entire variable domain, with the rest obtained from reference TRBV19 and TRBJ2-2, is as follows: DGGITQSPKYLFRKEGQNVTLSCEQNLNHDAMYWYRQDPGQGLRLIYYSQIVNDFQKGDIAEGYSVSREKKESFPLTVTSAQKNPTAFYLCASSTGLAGVIRPGELFFGEGSRLTVL.

V usage is TRBV5-1 and J usage is TRBJ2-7, with TRBD2 matching over 7 bases. The CDR3 length is 13 residues. Germline V lookup: CDR1 SGHRS, CDR2 YFSETQ. The V gene end was trimmed by 4 bases and the J gene end by 4 bases; junction bases not matched to a gene: 5. CDR3 sequence (DNA): TGCGCCAGCAGCCCAGCGGGATATTACGAGCAGTACTTC. This sequence encodes CASSPAGYYEQYF. The complete variable domain, with remaining parts taken from reference TRBV5-1 and TRBJ2-7, reads KAGVTQTPRYLIKTRGQQVTLSCSPISGHRSVSWYQQTPGQGLQFLFEYFSETQRNKGNFPGRFSGRQFSNSRSEMNVSTLELGDSALYLCASSPAGYYEQYFGPGTRLTVT.

This clone was observed a few times. The chain uses TRBV27 and TRBJ1-1; tentative D call: TRBD1 (5 bases). This CDR3 region has 13 residues. Trimming shortened V by 6 bases and J by 5 bases, and 13 bases separated the two germline ends. Germline V gives CDR1 MNHEY, CDR2 SMNVEV (reference sequence). The CDR3 loop reads CASSDSAGTEAFF. In DNA, the CDR3 is TGTGCCAGCAGCGACTCCGCAGGGACTGAAGCTTTCTTT.

The chain couples TRBV15 to TRBJ2-7; maybe TRBD1 (6 bases). V lost 1 base, J lost 3 bases, and 10 bases lay in between. Germline V gives CDR1 LNHNV, CDR2 YYDKDF (reference sequence). This CDR3 comprises 14 residues. This chain's CDR3 is CATSRAGANYEQYF. DNA for the CDR3: TGTGCCACCAGCAGAGCAGGGGCCAACTACGAGCAGTACTTC.

The chain uses TRBV11-2 and TRBJ1-1, with a possible D match to TRBD1 (6 bases). The CDR3 runs 15 residues. V gave up 3 bases and J gave up 3 bases, with 14 bases separating them. Germline values: CDR1 SGHAT, CDR2 FQNNGV. The CDR3 loop is CASSLQGNVDTEAFF. DNA for the CDR3: TGTGCCAGCAGCTTGCAGGGGAATGTGGACACTGAAGCTTTCTTT.

V is TRBV10-2 and J is TRBJ2-5, with 9 bases matching TRBD1. Germline CDR1 WSHSY, CDR2 SAAADI. The V gene end was trimmed by 6 bases and the J gene end by 3 bases; junction bases not matched to a gene: 8. The CDR3 contains 15 residues. This chain's CDR3 is CASSRGQGNEETQYF. In DNA, the CDR3 is TGCGCCAGCAGCCGGGGACAGGGTAATGAAGAGACCCAGTACTTC.

This chain joins TRBV4-1 and TRBJ2-3; D is tentatively TRBD1 or TRBD2 (5 bases each). The CDR3 has 16 residues. The V end was cut by 0 bases, the J end by 1 base, with 11 bases between. Germline V CDR1 and CDR2: MGHRA, YSYEKL. The CDR3 DNA reads TGCGCCAGCAGCCAAGAAGAGGGGCACCGCACAGATACGCAGTATTTT. It encodes CASSQEEGHRTDTQYF.